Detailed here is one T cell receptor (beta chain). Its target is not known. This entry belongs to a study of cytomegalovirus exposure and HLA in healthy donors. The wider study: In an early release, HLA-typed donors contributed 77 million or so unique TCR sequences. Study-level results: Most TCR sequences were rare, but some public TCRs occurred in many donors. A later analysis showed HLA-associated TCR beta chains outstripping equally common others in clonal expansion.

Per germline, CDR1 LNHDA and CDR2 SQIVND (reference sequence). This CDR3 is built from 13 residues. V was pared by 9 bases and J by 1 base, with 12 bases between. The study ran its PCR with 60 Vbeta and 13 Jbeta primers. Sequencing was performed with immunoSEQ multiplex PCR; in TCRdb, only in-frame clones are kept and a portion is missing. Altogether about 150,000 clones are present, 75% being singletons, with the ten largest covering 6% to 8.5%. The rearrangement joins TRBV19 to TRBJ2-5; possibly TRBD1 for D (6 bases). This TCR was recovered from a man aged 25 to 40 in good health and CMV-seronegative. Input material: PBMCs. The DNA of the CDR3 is TGTGCCAGCTCACAGGGTCTCCAAGAGACCCAGTACTTC. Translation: CASSQGLQETQYF.